The 27 T cell receptor beta chains below were found in one sample sequenced in a study of shared clonotypes between healthy human individuals (TCRdb year 2020). Libraries were built with the immunoSEQ multiplex PCR assay. Drawn from immuneACCESS, this table holds only the in-frame rearrangements with V and J called that TCRdb kept. Clones are partly lost; checked studies trace under half to an unresolved V gene and leave the rest unexplained. In all, the sample holds about 2 million clones, and about 95% of those were seen once. The ten largest clones add up to 0.9% to 1.4% of the sample. CD8 naive samples consisted of CD45RO-negative cells that were positively selected for CCR7, yielding a CD45RA+CCR7+ population without TemRA cells. The sample comprised naive CD8+ T cells sorted from blood. The intended sense of this specimen's cell subset or site label: CD45RA+CCR7+. The source is a young man in good health.

The rearrangement joins TRBV19 to TRBJ1-2, with D unclear. The CDR3 is 13 amino acids. Germline values: CDR1 LNHDA, CDR2 SQIVND (reference sequence). The V gene lost 6 bases and the J gene lost 7 bases, with 15 bases spanning the gap. DNA of the CDR3: TGTGCCAGTAGCAGCAACCCCTTCTTTGGCTACACCTTC. It translates to CASSSNPFFGYTF.

The chain links TRBV4-1 to TRBJ1-4, with unresolved D. The germline V gene has CDR1 MGHRA and CDR2 YSYEKL. Between the trimmed V and J ends, which lost 0 bases and 4 bases, there was a span of 6 bases. This CDR3 contains 14 residues. DNA of the CDR3: TGCGCCAGCAGCCAAGATGCTTATAATGAAAAACTGTTTTTT. It is translated as CASSQDAYNEKLFF.

The rearrangement uses TRBV6-5 and TRBJ2-5; 7 nucleotides line up with TRBD1. V shed 8 bases and J 2 bases; nucleotides not matched to a gene: 5. The CDR3 sequence is 13 residues long. In germline, CDR1 is MNHEY, CDR2 SVGAGI. CDR3 DNA sequence: TGTGCCAGCGGCAACAGGGGTCAAGAGACCCAGTACTTC. It translates to CASGNRGQETQYF.

This clone showed up just a few times. Other DNA sequences in this sample translate to the same CDR3. This rearrangement joins TRBV4-1 to TRBJ1-2, with D unclear. Trimming pared 0 bases from V and 8 bases from J, leaving 13 bases between. Germline V gives CDR1 MGHRA, CDR2 YSYEKL. This CDR3 is 14 amino acids long. This CDR3 is CASSQDWANGGYTF. The CDR3 region has the DNA TGCGCCAGCAGCCAAGATTGGGCAAATGGGGGCTACACCTTC.

V is TRBV7-6 and J is TRBJ2-2; weak D call: TRBD1 (6 bases). Germline values: CDR1 SGHVS, CDR2 FNYEAQ. The CDR3 sequence is 16 residues long. The V and J ends lost 0 bases and 0 bases respectively, with 8 bases between them. The DNA for the CDR3 is TGTGCCAGCAGCTTAGCGGGGGCCGCGAACACCGGGGAGCTGTTTTTT. Translated: CASSLAGAANTGELFF. The full variable domain, with the rest looked up from reference TRBV7-6 and TRBJ2-2, is GAGVSQSPRYKVTKRGQDVALRCDPISGHVSLYWYRQALGQGPEFLTYFNYEAQQDKSGLPNDRFSAERPEGSISTLTIQRTEQRDSAMYRCASSLAGAANTGELFFGEGSRLTVL.

V usage is TRBV30 and J usage is TRBJ2-7, with D possibly TRBD1 on 6 matching bases. V lost 4 bases and J 0 bases, leaving 13 bases between the germline ends. Germline CDR1 is GTSNPN and CDR2 is SVGIG (reference sequence). This CDR3 spans 14 amino acids. The DNA of the CDR3 is TGTGCCTGGACAGGGGTTGGGGCCTCCTACGAGCAGTACTTC. This gives the protein CAWTGVGASYEQYF.

Remarks on this clone: At the DNA level, this CDR3 is encoded by other sequences in the same sample as well. The rearrangement uses TRBV4-3 and TRBJ1-5; D is uncertain. V lost 1 base and J 2 bases, leaving 6 bases between the germline ends. The CDR3 covers 14 residues. Germline lookup yields CDR1 LGHNA and CDR2 YSLEER. The CDR3 DNA follows: TGCGCCAGCAGCCAAGTGGAGGGCAATCAGCCCCAGCATTTT. As protein: CASSQVEGNQPQHF.

The gene calls are TRBV5-4 and TRBJ2-3; D ambiguous. From germline, CDR1 is SGHNT and CDR2 YYREEE (reference sequence). V gave up 4 bases and J gave up 6 bases, with 12 bases separating them. The CDR3 spans 13 residues. The CDR3 reads CASSAPPSDTQYF. The CDR3 DNA reads TGTGCCAGCAGCGCCCCTCCCTCGGATACGCAGTATTTT.

The chain combines TRBV7-6 with TRBJ2-7; D is undetermined. The ends were cut back, 5 bases at V and 3 bases at J, with 11 bases in the middle. This CDR3 is 13 amino acids long. Per germline, CDR1 SGHVS and CDR2 FNYEAQ. In DNA form, the CDR3 reads TGTGCCAGCAGCGACGCCGTTTACTACGAGCAGTACTTC. As protein: CASSDAVYYEQYF.

This chain joins TRBV29-1 and TRBJ2-7; D is ambiguous. Germline V gene lookup returns CDR1 SQVTM and CDR2 ANQGSEA. The V end was cut by 0 bases, the J end by 6 bases, with 9 bases between. This CDR3 comprises 12 residues. In nucleotides, the CDR3 is TGCAGCGTTGAAGATCAGGCGGCCGAGCAGTACTTC. Amino acid sequence: CSVEDQAAEQYF.

The chain employs TRBV27 and TRBJ2-1; D not resolved. This CDR3 has 13 residues. Trimming stripped 5 bases from V and 1 base from J, with 6 bases between. The germline V gene encodes CDR1 MNHEY and CDR2 SMNVEV (reference sequence). CDR3 region: CASSEASYNEQFF. The CDR3 nucleotides are TGTGCCAGCAGTGAGGCGTCCTACAATGAGCAGTTCTTC.

This clone was counted a single time. This chain links TRBV23-1 with TRBJ2-4; D possibly matches TRBD1 or TRBD2 (6 bases each). TRBV23-1 is flagged as an ORF with uncertain function. Trimming pared 1 base from V and 2 bases from J, leaving 21 bases between. The CDR3 sequence is 19 residues long. The CDR3 sequence is CASSQWKPEGGDPKNIQYF. The CDR3 DNA reads as TGCGCCAGCAGTCAATGGAAGCCGGAGGGGGGAGATCCCAAAAACATTCAGTACTTC.

The V call is TRBV11-3, the J call TRBJ2-2; D remains unclear. With 4 bases removed from V and 7 bases from J, the gap between germline ends came to 7 bases. Germline V gene sequence: CDR1 SGHNT, CDR2 YENEEA. CDR3 size: 12 residues. CDR3 residues: CASSSLGGELFF. CDR3 in DNA: TGTGCCAGCAGCTCGCTAGGCGGGGAGCTGTTTTTT. Full variable domain (outside the CDR3, taken from reference TRBV11-3 and TRBJ2-2): EAGVVQSPRYKIIEKKQPVAFWCNPISGHNTLYWYLQNLGQGPELLIRYENEEAVDDSQLPKDRFSAERLKGVDSTLKIQPAELGDSAVYLCASSSLGGELFFGEGSRLTVL.

This clone was counted a single time. CDR3 sequence reads: CASSYIGQGWNYGYTF. The CDR3 region has the DNA TGTGCCAGCAGTTACATCGGACAGGGGTGGAACTATGGCTACACCTTC. The chain joins TRBV27 to TRBJ1-2; 9 nucleotides match TRBD1. Germline trimming cut 4 bases from V and 2 bases from J; bases unmatched to any gene: 8. CDR3 size: 16 residues. Germline lookup yields CDR1 MNHEY and CDR2 SMNVEV (reference sequence).

The chain uses TRBV9 and TRBJ2-1; D call uncertain. Looked up from germline, CDR1 is SGDLS and CDR2 is YYNGEE. The CDR3 sequence is 15 residues long. The germline V and J ends were trimmed by 1 base and 1 base, with 9 bases remaining between them. CDR3 in amino acids: CASSVWETSYNEQFF. CDR3 DNA: TGTGCCAGCAGCGTATGGGAAACATCCTACAATGAGCAGTTCTTC. The full variable domain, with the rest looked up from reference TRBV9 and TRBJ2-1, is DSGVTQTPKHLITATGQRVTLRCSPRSGDLSVYWYQQSLDQGLQFLIQYYNGEERAKGNILERFSAQQFPDLHSELNLSSLELGDSALYFCASSVWETSYNEQFFGPGTRLTVL.

This chain uses TRBV6-5 with TRBJ2-5, with D uncertain. Germline V gene data show CDR1 as MNHEY and CDR2 as SVGAGI. The length of the CDR3 is 12 residues. V gave up 7 bases and J gave up 5 bases, with 11 bases separating them. CDR3 residues: CASKLKQETQYF. CDR3 DNA sequence: TGTGCCAGCAAATTGAAACAGGAGACCCAGTACTTC.

This chain uses TRBV13 with TRBJ1-1, with D perhaps TRBD1 (6 bases). CDR1 is PRHDT and CDR2 is FYEKMQ in the germline V gene (reference sequence). The CDR3 runs to 13 residues. Trimming took off 5 bases at V and 6 bases at J, with 13 bases between the two ends. CDR3 in DNA: TGTGCCAGCAGCCATGGACAGTTCCCTGAAGCTTTCTTT. It is translated as CASSHGQFPEAFF.

Comment on this clone: Other DNA sequences within the sample encode an identical CDR3. The chain recombines TRBV4-1 with TRBJ2-7; D remains ambiguous. Germline V gene lookup returns CDR1 MGHRA and CDR2 YSYEKL. V was trimmed by 3 bases and J by 2 bases, leaving 5 bases between them. The length of the CDR3 is 12 residues. The CDR3 nucleotides read TGCGCCAGCAGCCAGGGGACCTACGAGCAGTACTTC. Protein product: CASSQGTYEQYF.

This clone appeared once. The chain combines TRBV10-3 with TRBJ2-7; 7 bases align to TRBD2. CDR3 length equals 15 residues. CDR1 and CDR2 (germline): ENHRY, SYGVKD. The V segment lost 6 bases and the J segment 3 bases; nucleotides outside the gene matches: 11. The CDR3 region is CAISSSGTTLYEQYF. CDR3 nucleotide sequence: TGTGCCATCAGCTCCTCCGGGACTACCCTCTACGAGCAGTACTTC.

With regard to this clone: Germline is not matched at one junction end, which may reflect a read error. Other DNA variants within this sample encode the same CDR3. V gene TRBV6-5 combines with J gene TRBJ1-1; D remains ambiguous. CDR1 and CDR2 from the germline V gene are MNHEY and SVGAGI. This CDR3 spans 11 amino acids. The CDR3 sequence is CASSYGPEAFF. For the CDR3, the DNA is TGTGCCAGCAGTTACGGCCCTGAGGCTTTCTTT.

V is TRBV4-2 and J is TRBJ2-3; 7 bases line up with TRBD2. This CDR3 spans 14 amino acids. V gave up 3 bases and J gave up 2 bases; unmatched junction bases: 2. The germline gives CDR1 LGHNA, CDR2 YNFKEQ. The CDR3 protein is CASSQGGDTDTQYF. CDR3 sequence (DNA): TGTGCCAGCAGCCAGGGGGGGGACACAGATACGCAGTATTTT.

This chain uses TRBV19 with TRBJ2-7; TRBD2 is a possible D gene (5 bases). Germline loops: CDR1 LNHDA, CDR2 SQIVND (reference sequence). Between the trimmed V and J ends, which lost 6 bases and 2 bases, there was a span of 14 bases. The CDR3 has 14 amino acids. The CDR3 loop is CASSDPGIAYEQYF. The CDR3 region has the DNA TGTGCCAGTAGCGATCCGGGGATAGCCTACGAGCAGTACTTC.

This chain links TRBV7-9 with TRBJ1-1; tentatively, D is TRBD1 (5 bases). This CDR3 is built from 13 residues. Per germline, CDR1 SEHNR and CDR2 FQNEAQ (reference sequence). Trimming removed 5 bases from V and 7 bases from J, with 14 bases in between. The CDR3 protein is CASSPTGPIEAFF. The CDR3 DNA sequence: TGTGCCAGCAGCCCCACAGGCCCGATTGAAGCTTTCTTT. The full variable domain, with the rest looked up from reference TRBV7-9 and TRBJ1-1, is DTGVSQNPRHKITKRGQNVTFRCDPISEHNRLYWYRQTLGQGPEFLTYFQNEAQLEKSRLLSDRFSAERPKGSFSTLEIQRTEQGDSAMYLCASSPTGPIEAFFGQGTRLTVV.

This chain links TRBV21-1 with TRBJ1-2; the table's D call, TRBD1, was not checked against the DNA. TRBV21-1 is described as a pseudogene. The CDR3 covers 15 residues. In DNA form, the CDR3 reads TGTGCCAGCAGCAGGGACAGGGGGCTTGGCTATGGCTACACCTTC. Its translation: CASSRDRGLGYGYTF.

This clone was detected only once. The chain employs TRBV19 and TRBJ2-7; 8 bases map to TRBD1. Germline assignment: CDR1 LNHDA and CDR2 SQIVND (reference sequence). Unmatched junction bases numbered 8, after V lost 5 bases and J lost 5 bases. The CDR3 is 14 residues long. The CDR3 nucleotides are TGTGCCAGTAGTGTGGACGGACAGGGAAACGAGCAGTACTTC. It yields the protein CASSVDGQGNEQYF. Variable domain in full (rest from reference TRBV19 and TRBJ2-7): DGGITQSPKYLFRKEGQNVTLSCEQNLNHDAMYWYRQDPGQGLRLIYYSQIVNDFQKGDIAEGYSVSREKKESFPLTVTSAQKNPTAFYLCASSVDGQGNEQYFGPGTRLTVT.

The chain carries TRBV4-1 and TRBJ2-7; 8 nucleotides match TRBD2. The CDR3 contains 15 residues. With V trimmed by 4 bases and J by 3 bases, 8 bases remained unmatched. The germline V gene encodes CDR1 MGHRA and CDR2 YSYEKL. DNA for the CDR3: TGCGCCAGCAGCCCCGAGCGGGAGCTACACTACGAGCAGTACTTC. It is translated as CASSPERELHYEQYF.

The gene calls are TRBV6-1 and TRBJ2-7; D might be TRBD1 (6 bases). Germline V lookup: CDR1 MNHNS, CDR2 SASEGT. V shed 5 bases and J shed 2 bases, with 16 bases lying between them. The CDR3 is made up of 15 amino acids. Written as DNA, the CDR3 is TGTGCCAGCAGTACGACAGGCTCAGCCGCCTACGAGCAGTACTTC. This sequence encodes CASSTTGSAAYEQYF.